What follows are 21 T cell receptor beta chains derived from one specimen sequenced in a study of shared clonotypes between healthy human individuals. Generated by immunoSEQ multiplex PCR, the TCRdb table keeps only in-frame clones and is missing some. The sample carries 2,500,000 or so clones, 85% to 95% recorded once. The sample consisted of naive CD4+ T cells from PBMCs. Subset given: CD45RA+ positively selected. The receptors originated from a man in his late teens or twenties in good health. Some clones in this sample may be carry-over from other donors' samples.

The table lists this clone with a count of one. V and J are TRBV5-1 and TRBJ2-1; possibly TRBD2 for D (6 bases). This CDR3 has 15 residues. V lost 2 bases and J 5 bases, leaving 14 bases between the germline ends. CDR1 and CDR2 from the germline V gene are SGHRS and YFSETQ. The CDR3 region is CASSFFSGGHNEQFF. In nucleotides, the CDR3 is TGCGCCAGCAGCTTTTTCTCCGGGGGTCACAATGAGCAGTTCTTC.

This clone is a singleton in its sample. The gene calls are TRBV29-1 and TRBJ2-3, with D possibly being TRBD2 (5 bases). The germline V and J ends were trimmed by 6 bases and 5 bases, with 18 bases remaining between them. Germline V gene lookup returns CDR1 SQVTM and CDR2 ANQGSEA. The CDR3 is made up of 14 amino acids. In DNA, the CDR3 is TGCAGCGTCGGGGTTTCGACATACGAAGATACGCAGTATTTT. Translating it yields CSVGVSTYEDTQYF.

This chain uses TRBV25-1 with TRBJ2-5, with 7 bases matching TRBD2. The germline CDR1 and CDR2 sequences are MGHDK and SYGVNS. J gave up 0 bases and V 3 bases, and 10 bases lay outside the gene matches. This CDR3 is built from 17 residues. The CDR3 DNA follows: TGTGCCAGCAGTGATAAAAGGTCTAGCGGAAACCAAGAGACCCAGTACTTC. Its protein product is CASSDKRSSGNQETQYF.

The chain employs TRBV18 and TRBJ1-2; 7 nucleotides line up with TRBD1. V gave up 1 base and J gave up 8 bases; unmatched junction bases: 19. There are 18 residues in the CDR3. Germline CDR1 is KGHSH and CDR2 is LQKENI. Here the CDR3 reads CASSPRGSGTDQSRGYTF. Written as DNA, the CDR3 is TGTGCCAGCTCACCACGGGGATCCGGGACAGATCAATCAAGGGGCTACACCTTC.

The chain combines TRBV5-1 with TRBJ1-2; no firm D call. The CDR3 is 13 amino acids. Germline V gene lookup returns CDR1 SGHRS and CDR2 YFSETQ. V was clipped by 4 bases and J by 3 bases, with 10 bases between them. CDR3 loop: CASSNLEHYGYTF. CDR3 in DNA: TGCGCCAGCAGCAACCTGGAACACTATGGCTACACCTTC.

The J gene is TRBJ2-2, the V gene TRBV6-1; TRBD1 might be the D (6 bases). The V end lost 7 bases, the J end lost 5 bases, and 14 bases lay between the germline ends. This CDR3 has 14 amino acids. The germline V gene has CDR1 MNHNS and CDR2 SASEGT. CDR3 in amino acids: CASIAGARTGELFF. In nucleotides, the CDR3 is TGTGCCAGCATAGCAGGGGCGCGTACCGGGGAGCTGTTTTTT.

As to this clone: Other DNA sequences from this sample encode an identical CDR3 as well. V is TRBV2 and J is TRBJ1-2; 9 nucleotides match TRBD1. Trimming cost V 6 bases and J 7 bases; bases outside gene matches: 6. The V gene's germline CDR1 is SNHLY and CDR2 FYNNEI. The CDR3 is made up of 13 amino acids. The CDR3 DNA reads TGTGCCAGCAGCGAGGGACAGGGCCGTGGCTACACCTTC. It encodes CASSEGQGRGYTF.

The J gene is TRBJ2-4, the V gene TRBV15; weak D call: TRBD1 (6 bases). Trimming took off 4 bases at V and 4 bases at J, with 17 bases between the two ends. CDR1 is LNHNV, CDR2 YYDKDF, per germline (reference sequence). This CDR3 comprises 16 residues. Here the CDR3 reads CATSMLGQGKKNIQYF. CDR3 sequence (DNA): TGTGCCACCAGCATGCTCGGGCAGGGGAAGAAAAACATTCAGTACTTC.

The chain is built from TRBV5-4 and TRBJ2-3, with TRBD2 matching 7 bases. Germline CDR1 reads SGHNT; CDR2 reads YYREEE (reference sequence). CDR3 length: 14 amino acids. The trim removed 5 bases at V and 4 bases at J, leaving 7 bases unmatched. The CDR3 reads CASSRETSADTQYF. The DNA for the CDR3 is TGTGCCAGCAGTCGAGAAACTAGCGCAGATACGCAGTATTTT. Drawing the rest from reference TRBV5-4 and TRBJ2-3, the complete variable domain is ETGVTQSPTHLIKTRGQQVTLRCSSQSGHNTVSWYQQALGQGPQFIFQYYREEENGRGNFPPRFSGLQFPNYSSELNVNALELDDSALYLCASSRETSADTQYFGPGTRLTVL.

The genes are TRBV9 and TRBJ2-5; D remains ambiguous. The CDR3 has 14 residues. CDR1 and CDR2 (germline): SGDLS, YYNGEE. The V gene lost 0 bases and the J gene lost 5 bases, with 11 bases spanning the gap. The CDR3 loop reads CASSVGPVAETQYF. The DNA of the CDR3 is TGTGCCAGCAGCGTAGGTCCAGTGGCGGAGACCCAGTACTTC.

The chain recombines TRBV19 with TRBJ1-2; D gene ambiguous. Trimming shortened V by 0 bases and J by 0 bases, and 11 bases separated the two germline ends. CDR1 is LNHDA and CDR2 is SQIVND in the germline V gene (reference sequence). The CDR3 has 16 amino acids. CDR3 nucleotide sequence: TGTGCCAGTAGTATAGAGGCAGGAGGAGCTAACTATGGCTACACCTTC. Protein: CASSIEAGGANYGYTF.

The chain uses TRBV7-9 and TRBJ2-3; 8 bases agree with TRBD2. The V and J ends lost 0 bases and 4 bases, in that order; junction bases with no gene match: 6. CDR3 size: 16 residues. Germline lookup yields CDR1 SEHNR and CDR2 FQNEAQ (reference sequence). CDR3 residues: CASSLAQAGVSDTQYF. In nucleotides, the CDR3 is TGTGCCAGCAGCTTAGCGCAAGCGGGAGTATCAGATACGCAGTATTTT. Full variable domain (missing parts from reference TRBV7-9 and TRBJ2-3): DTGVSQNPRHKITKRGQNVTFRCDPISEHNRLYWYRQTLGQGPEFLTYFQNEAQLEKSRLLSDRFSAERPKGSFSTLEIQRTEQGDSAMYLCASSLAQAGVSDTQYFGPGTRLTVL.

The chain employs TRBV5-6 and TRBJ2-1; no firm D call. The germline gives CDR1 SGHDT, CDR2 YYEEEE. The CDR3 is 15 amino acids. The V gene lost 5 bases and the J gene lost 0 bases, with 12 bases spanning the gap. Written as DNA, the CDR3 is TGTGCCAGCAGTTTCGACAAACTCTCCTACAATGAGCAGTTCTTC. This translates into CASSFDKLSYNEQFF.

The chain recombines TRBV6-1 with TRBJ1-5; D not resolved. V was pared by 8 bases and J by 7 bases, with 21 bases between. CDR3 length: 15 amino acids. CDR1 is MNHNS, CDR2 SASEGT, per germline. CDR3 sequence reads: CASGRPWGSGQPQHF. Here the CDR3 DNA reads TGTGCCAGCGGTCGCCCGTGGGGAAGCGGGCAGCCCCAGCATTTT.

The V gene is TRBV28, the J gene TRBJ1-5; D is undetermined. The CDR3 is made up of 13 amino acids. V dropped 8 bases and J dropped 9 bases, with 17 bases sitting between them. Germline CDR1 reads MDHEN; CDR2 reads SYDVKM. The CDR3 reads CASGSDARTPQHF. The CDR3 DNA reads TGTGCCAGCGGATCGGACGCTCGGACGCCCCAGCATTTT. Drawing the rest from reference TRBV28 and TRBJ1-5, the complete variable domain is DVKVTQSSRYLVKRTGEKVFLECVQDMDHENMFWYRQDPGLGLRLIYFSYDVKMKEKGDIPEGYSVSREKKERFSLILESASTNQTSMYLCASGSDARTPQHFGDGTRLSIL.

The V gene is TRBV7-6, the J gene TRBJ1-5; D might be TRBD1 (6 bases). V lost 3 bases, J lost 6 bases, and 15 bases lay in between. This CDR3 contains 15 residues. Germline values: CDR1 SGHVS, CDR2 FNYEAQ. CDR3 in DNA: TGTGCCAGCAGCTTGGGACAAGGGGACTTTCAGCCCCAGCATTTT. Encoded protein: CASSLGQGDFQPQHF.

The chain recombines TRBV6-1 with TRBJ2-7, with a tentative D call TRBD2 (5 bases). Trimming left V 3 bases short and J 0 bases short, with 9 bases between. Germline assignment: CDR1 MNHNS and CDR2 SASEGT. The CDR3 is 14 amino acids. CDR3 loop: CASSDPGSSYEQYF. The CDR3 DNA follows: TGTGCCAGCAGTGATCCGGGGAGCTCCTACGAGCAGTACTTC.

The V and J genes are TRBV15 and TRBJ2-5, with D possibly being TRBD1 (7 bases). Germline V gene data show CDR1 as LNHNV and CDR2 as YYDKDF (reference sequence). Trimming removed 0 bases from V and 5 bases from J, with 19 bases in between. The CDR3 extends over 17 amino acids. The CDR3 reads CATSRDMGQSGGETQYF. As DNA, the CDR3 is TGTGCCACCAGCAGAGATATGGGACAGTCCGGAGGGGAGACCCAGTACTTC.

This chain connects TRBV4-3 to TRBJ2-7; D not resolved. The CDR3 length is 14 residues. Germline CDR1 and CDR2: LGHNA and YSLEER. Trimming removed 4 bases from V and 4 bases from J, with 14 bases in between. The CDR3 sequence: CASSPRARNYEQYF. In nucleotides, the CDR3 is TGCGCCAGCAGCCCGCGTGCGAGAAATTACGAGCAGTACTTC.

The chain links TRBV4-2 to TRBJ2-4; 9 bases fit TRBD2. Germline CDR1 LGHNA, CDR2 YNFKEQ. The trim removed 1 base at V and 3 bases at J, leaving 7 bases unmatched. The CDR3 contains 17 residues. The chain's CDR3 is CASSQVGGRVGKNIQYF. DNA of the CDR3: TGTGCCAGCAGCCAAGTTGGCGGGAGGGTTGGCAAAAACATTCAGTACTTC.

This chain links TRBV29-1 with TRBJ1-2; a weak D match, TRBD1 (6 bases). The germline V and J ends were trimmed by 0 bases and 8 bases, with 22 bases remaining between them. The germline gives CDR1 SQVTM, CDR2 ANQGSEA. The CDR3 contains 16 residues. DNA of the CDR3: TGCAGCGTTGAAGAGGGCCAGGGCAGGGGACATCTCGGCTACACCTTC. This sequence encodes CSVEEGQGRGHLGYTF.